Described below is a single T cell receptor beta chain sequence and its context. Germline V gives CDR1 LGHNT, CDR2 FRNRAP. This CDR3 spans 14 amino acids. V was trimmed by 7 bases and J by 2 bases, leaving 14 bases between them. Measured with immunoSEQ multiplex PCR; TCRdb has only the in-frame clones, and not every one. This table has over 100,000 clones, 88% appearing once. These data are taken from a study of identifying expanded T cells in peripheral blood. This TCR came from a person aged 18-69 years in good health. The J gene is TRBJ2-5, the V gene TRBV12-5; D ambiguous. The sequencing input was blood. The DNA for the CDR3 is TGTGCTAGTGCCCGTTTGGCAGATCAAGAGACCCAGTACTTC. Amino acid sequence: CASARLADQETQYF.